This T cell receptor (beta chain) was identified during a study of Ad26.COV2.S vaccination and SARS-CoV-2 variants. Study outcomes and limitations: Possible underestimation of total T cell responses by the TCR breadth and depth analyses was noted. Similar non-spike TCR breadth was seen in vaccine and placebo recipients.

There are 18 residues in the CDR3. The V and J ends lost 0 bases and 1 base respectively, with 19 bases between them. The table came from immunoSEQ multiplex PCR; TCRdb's copy has only in-frame clones and leaves some out. The sample consists of about 350,000 clones, roughly nine tenths of them appearing once. A word on this clone: Its matching antigen is unknown.

The sequences come from peripheral blood, collected after recovery from COVID-19. The chain recombines TRBV5-3 with TRBJ1-1, with D maybe TRBD1 (5 bases). TRBV5-3 is classed as an ORF, of uncertain function. This clonotype was sampled from a human donor who had recovered from COVID-19. The chain's CDR3 is CARSLVKTGWTGNTEAFF. CDR3 in DNA: TGTGCCAGAAGCTTGGTTAAAACAGGATGGACGGGGAACACTGAAGCTTTCTTT.